The 25 T cell receptor beta chains listed next were all sequenced from one sample in a study of shared clonotypes between healthy human individuals. The data were produced by immunoSEQ multiplex PCR, yet TCRdb's version contains in-frame clones alone and is incomplete. This sample has some 900,000 clones, with more than 75% found just once. The sequenced sample consisted of memory CD4+ T cells sorted from blood. Subset specified: CD45RA-negative fraction. These receptors originate from a man aged 18 to 30 in good health.

The chain couples TRBV11-3 to TRBJ2-1; 7 nucleotides line up with TRBD2. V shed 5 bases and J 0 bases; nucleotides not matched to a gene: 1. The CDR3 is 14 amino acids. The germline CDR1 and CDR2 sequences are SGHNT and YENEEA. Here the CDR3 reads CASSRTSSYNEQFF. The CDR3 coding sequence is TGTGCCAGCAGCCGGACTAGCTCCTACAATGAGCAGTTCTTC.

The chain recombines TRBV7-9 with TRBJ2-3; weak D call: TRBD2 (7 bases). This CDR3 region has 16 residues. V lost 4 bases and J 2 bases, leaving 16 bases between the germline ends. CDR1 SEHNR and CDR2 FQNEAQ come from the germline V gene (reference sequence). The CDR3 DNA follows: TGTGCCAGCAGCTCAAGGGGGGGACGAACCACAGATACGCAGTATTTT. This gives the protein CASSSRGGRTTDTQYF.

As regards this clone: Other DNA sequences in the same sample also yield this CDR3. The chain combines TRBV5-1 with TRBJ2-2, with D perhaps TRBD1 (6 bases). Germline CDR1 and CDR2: SGHRS and YFSETQ. V was clipped by 4 bases and J by 3 bases, with 13 bases between them. This CDR3 contains 15 residues. The CDR3, as DNA: TGCGCCAGCAGCCTTCAGGGGAGAGACACCGGGGAGCTGTTTTTT. Its protein product is CASSLQGRDTGELFF.

The V gene is TRBV5-4, the J gene TRBJ2-5; 9 bases fit TRBD2. The CDR3 consists of 15 residues. Germline values: CDR1 SGHNT, CDR2 YYREEE (reference sequence). With V trimmed by 1 base and J by 2 bases, 3 bases remained unmatched. CDR3 region: CASSLRLAGQETQYF. DNA of the CDR3: TGTGCCAGCAGCTTGCGGCTAGCGGGACAAGAGACCCAGTACTTC.

This clone has a handful of counts. The genes are TRBV7-9 and TRBJ2-7; the match to TRBD1 covers 10 bases. Germline V gene lookup returns CDR1 SEHNR and CDR2 FQNEAQ (reference sequence). V shed 6 bases and J 4 bases; nucleotides not matched to a gene: 6. The CDR3 totals 14 residues. The CDR3 loop is CASRPGQGLYEQYF. For the CDR3, the DNA is TGTGCCAGCAGACCGGGACAGGGGCTTTACGAGCAGTACTTC.

The V gene is TRBV6-5, the J gene TRBJ1-5; D possibly corresponds to TRBD1 (6 bases). V shed 4 bases and J shed 1 base, with 11 bases lying between them. The CDR3 contains 15 residues. CDR1 is MNHEY and CDR2 is SVGAGI in the germline V gene. As DNA, the CDR3 is TGTGCCAGCAGTTCCGACAGGACGAGCAATCAGCCCCAGCATTTT. Translating gives CASSSDRTSNQPQHF.

V and J are TRBV18 and TRBJ1-2; D might be TRBD1 (6 bases). Germline assignment: CDR1 KGHSH and CDR2 LQKENI. The CDR3 is 15 residues long. The V end was cut by 3 bases, the J end by 8 bases, with 19 bases between. The chain's CDR3 is CASSPRLWGAEGYTF. In DNA form, the CDR3 reads TGTGCCAGCTCACCCCGCCTTTGGGGGGCCGAGGGCTACACCTTC.

Points on this clone: At the DNA level, this CDR3 is encoded by other sequences in the same sample as well. In DNA, the CDR3 is TGTGCCTGGAGTGGAGGGACCACTGAAGCTTTCTTT. It codes for CAWSGGTTEAFF. V gene TRBV30 combines with J gene TRBJ1-1; weak D call: TRBD1 (5 bases). Trimming stripped 1 base from V and 4 bases from J, with 7 bases between. CDR1 is GTSNPN and CDR2 is SVGIG in the germline V gene (reference sequence). This CDR3 has 12 residues.

The V gene is TRBV20-1, the J gene TRBJ2-1, with no clear D. Germline V gives CDR1 DFQATT, CDR2 SNEGSKA (reference sequence). The CDR3 consists of 11 residues. The ends were cut back, 6 bases at V and 10 bases at J, with 13 bases in the middle. CDR3 DNA: TGCAGTGCGCGCGCTAAGGACGAGCAGTTCTTC. Translating gives CSARAKDEQFF.

This clone was seen just once. The chain uses TRBV19 and TRBJ1-5; the D gene is possibly TRBD1 (6 bases). The V and J ends lost 2 bases and 4 bases respectively, with 12 bases between them. The CDR3 consists of 15 residues. Germline CDR1 is LNHDA and CDR2 is SQIVND (reference sequence). The CDR3 loop is CASSIQGFSNQPQHF. DNA for the CDR3: TGTGCCAGTAGTATACAGGGGTTCTCAAATCAGCCCCAGCATTTT. Drawing the rest from reference TRBV19 and TRBJ1-5, the complete variable domain is DGGITQSPKYLFRKEGQNVTLSCEQNLNHDAMYWYRQDPGQGLRLIYYSQIVNDFQKGDIAEGYSVSREKKESFPLTVTSAQKNPTAFYLCASSIQGFSNQPQHFGDGTRLSIL.

This chain connects TRBV5-6 to TRBJ2-3, with a weak D call TRBD1 (6 bases). The CDR3 covers 15 residues. V lost 1 base to trimming and J lost 6 bases, with 15 bases between them. The germline V gene has CDR1 SGHDT and CDR2 YYEEEE. CDR3 protein: CASSLRLTGLDTQYF. CDR3 sequence (DNA): TGTGCCAGCAGCTTGAGATTAACAGGGTTGGATACGCAGTATTTT.

This sequence joins TRBV4-1 and TRBJ2-1; D is unresolved. V lost 1 base and J 15 bases, leaving 13 bases between the germline ends. This CDR3 contains 12 residues. Germline CDR1 reads MGHRA; CDR2 reads YSYEKL. The CDR3 loop reads CASSQGGVSLFF. The CDR3 nucleotides are TGCGCCAGCAGCCAAGGAGGAGTTAGTCTGTTCTTC.

This chain joins TRBV18 and TRBJ2-3; TRBD2 is a possible D gene (6 bases). The CDR3 has 16 residues. The germline V gene encodes CDR1 KGHSH and CDR2 LQKENI. V was shortened by 6 bases and J by 0 bases, with 16 bases between the two germline ends. The CDR3 sequence is CASSISGTLSTDTQYF. The CDR3 nucleotides are TGTGCCAGCTCCATCTCTGGGACTTTGAGCACAGATACGCAGTATTTT.

The chain joins TRBV6-7 to TRBJ2-5; weak D call: TRBD2 (6 bases). TRBV6-7 is an ORF; its function is uncertain. This CDR3 contains 18 residues. V was cut by 2 bases and J by 0 bases, with 19 bases left in between. CDR3 loop: CASSYPWSHREYQETQYF. The CDR3 coding sequence is TGTGCCAGCAGTTACCCCTGGTCTCACCGGGAGTACCAAGAGACCCAGTACTTC.

There are a few counts of this clone. CDR3 protein: CASSPGGVGNQPQHF. The DNA for the CDR3 is TGTGCCAGCTCACCGGGGGGGGTAGGCAATCAGCCCCAGCATTTT. This chain links TRBV18 with TRBJ1-5; D possibly corresponds to TRBD1 (5 bases). The CDR3 runs 15 residues. Trimming cost V 3 bases and J 2 bases, with 11 bases left between them. CDR1 is KGHSH, CDR2 LQKENI, per germline.

In its sample, this clone was seen many times. Other nucleotide sequences from this sample produce the same CDR3. The chain uses TRBV7-2 and TRBJ2-7, with 12 bases identical to TRBD2. J gave up 3 bases and V 3 bases, and 0 bases lay outside the gene matches. Germline V CDR1 and CDR2: SGHTA, FQGNSA. This CDR3 region has 14 residues. The chain's CDR3 is CASSLTSGSYEQYF. CDR3 nucleotide sequence: TGTGCCAGCAGCTTGACTAGCGGGAGCTACGAGCAGTACTTC.

On this clone: Other DNA sequences from this sample encode an identical CDR3 as well. The CDR3 reads CASSQAPPETQYF. The CDR3 DNA is TGCGCCAGCAGCCAAGCACCCCCAGAGACCCAGTACTTC. The chain uses TRBV4-1 and TRBJ2-5; no firm D call. V was trimmed by 1 base and J by 4 bases, leaving 7 bases between them. Germline V gives CDR1 MGHRA, CDR2 YSYEKL. The CDR3 length is 13 residues.

The rearrangement joins TRBV10-1 to TRBJ2-2; 9 nucleotides align to TRBD1. This CDR3 is 16 amino acids long. Unmatched junction bases numbered 8, after V lost 0 bases and J lost 9 bases. Germline V gene lookup returns CDR1 WNHNN and CDR2 SYGVQD (reference sequence). CDR3 sequence reads: CASSESRQGGLRELFF. The CDR3 DNA follows: TGCGCCAGCAGTGAGTCGCGACAGGGGGGACTACGGGAGCTGTTTTTT.

This sequence joins TRBV6-6 and TRBJ1-2; D is ambiguous. V was trimmed by 7 bases and J by 4 bases, leaving 16 bases between them. The CDR3 has 14 residues. CDR1 MNHNY and CDR2 SVGAGI come from the germline V gene (reference sequence). CDR3 amino acids: CASNLDGSFYGYTF. In nucleotides, the CDR3 is TGTGCCAGCAATCTAGACGGATCTTTCTATGGCTACACCTTC.

This clone was seen once. This chain joins TRBV13 and TRBJ2-2; TRBD2 agrees at 8 bases. After removal of 2 bases from V and 6 bases from J, the junction contained 11 bases not matched to a gene. Germline CDR1 and CDR2: PRHDT and FYEKMQ (reference sequence). This CDR3 has 17 amino acids. In nucleotides, the CDR3 is TGTGCCAGCAGCTTACGGGGCCCGGGAGCGGGGGCCGGGGAGCTGTTTTTT. Amino acids: CASSLRGPGAGAGELFF. Using reference TRBV13 and TRBJ2-2 for the parts outside the CDR3, the full variable domain is AAGVIQSPRHLIKEKRETATLKCYPIPRHDTVYWYQQGPGQDPQFLISFYEKMQSDKGSIPDRFSAQQFSDYHSELNMSSLELGDSALYFCASSLRGPGAGAGELFFGEGSRLTVL.

This clone has only one observation. The genes are TRBV9 and TRBJ2-7, with D tentatively TRBD2 (5 bases). Germline V CDR1 and CDR2: SGDLS, YYNGEE. Trimming took 3 bases from V and 0 from J, leaving 10 bases between them. The CDR3 has 14 residues. CDR3 region: CASSAQTTSYEQYF. The CDR3 region has the DNA TGTGCCAGCAGCGCTCAGACTACCTCCTACGAGCAGTACTTC.

Details on this clone: A clone one base away is much larger, so this may be a read error. This sample includes further DNA sequences coding for the same CDR3. The gene calls are TRBV2 and TRBJ1-1; perhaps TRBD1 as D (6 bases). Trimming shortened V by 8 bases and J by 1 base, and 11 bases separated the two germline ends. The CDR3 consists of 13 residues. CDR1 is SNHLY and CDR2 is FYNNEI in the germline V gene. The CDR3 bases are TGTGCCAGCTCCGGACAGCCGAACACTGAAGCTTTCTTT. Protein product: CASSGQPNTEAFF. The entire variable domain, with the rest obtained from reference TRBV2 and TRBJ1-1, is as follows: EPEVTQTPSHQVTQMGQEVILRCVPISNHLYFYWYRQILGQKVEFLVSFYNNEISEKSEIFDDQFSVERPDGSNFTLKIRSTKLEDSAMYFCASSGQPNTEAFFGQGTRLTVV.

This clone was seen only a few times. The V call is TRBV7-3, the J call TRBJ2-5; perhaps TRBD1 as D (5 bases). Germline V gene data show CDR1 as SGHTA and CDR2 as FQGTGA. There are 15 residues in the CDR3. The germline V and J ends were trimmed by 5 bases and 5 bases, with 18 bases remaining between them. CDR3 region: CASSPQGGEVETQYF. The CDR3 region has the DNA TGTGCCAGCAGCCCCCAGGGTGGGGAAGTTGAGACCCAGTACTTC. Based on the CDR3 plus reference TRBV7-3 and TRBJ2-5, the full variable domain is GAGVSQTPSNKVTEKGKYVELRCDPISGHTALYWYRQSLGQGPEFLIYFQGTGAADDSGLPNDRFFAVRPEGSVSTLKIQRTERGDSAVYLCASSPQGGEVETQYFGPGTRLLVL.

In this sample, this clone turned up once. The chain has TRBV10-3 and TRBJ2-7; D not certain. The length of the CDR3 is 23 residues. The V gene's germline CDR1 is ENHRY and CDR2 SYGVKD. Trimming took off 0 bases at V and 7 bases at J, with 40 bases between the two ends. CDR3: CAISESTDPGTFKTLRAVVEQYF. In nucleotides, the CDR3 is TGTGCCATCAGTGAGTCAACGGACCCAGGAACCTTCAAGACTCTACGAGCAGTGGTAGAGCAGTACTTC.

This sequence joins TRBV10-1 and TRBJ2-1; a weak D match, TRBD2 (6 bases). Germline CDR1 reads WNHNN; CDR2 reads SYGVQD (reference sequence). V was cut by 3 bases and J by 4 bases, with 10 bases left in between. The CDR3 extends over 14 amino acids. CDR3 nucleotides: TGCGCCAGCAGTGACCCCGGGAGTTACAATGAGCAGTTCTTC. It codes for CASSDPGSYNEQFF.